This TCR beta chain was sequenced for a study of cytomegalovirus exposure and HLA in healthy donors. Germline V gene lookup returns CDR1 SGDLS and CDR2 YYNGEE. There are 13 residues in the CDR3. Trimming stripped 0 bases from V and 8 bases from J, with 8 bases between. Nominally healthy donors were sampled, though unrecorded immune exposures were likely. Study observations and caveats: Prior analysis indicated that the majority of TCR beta V segments exhibited productivity approximately 87% or approximately 30% of the time. Presence/absence analyses took donor sequencing depth as roughly uniform.

With regard to this clone: Its target is unknown.

It was with 60 Vbeta and 13 Jbeta primers that the PCR ran. The assay was immunoSEQ multiplex PCR, and TCRdb's table has in-frame clones only and misses some. Of 150,000 to 200,000 clones in the sample, roughly 80% were seen once. The chain carries TRBV9 and TRBJ1-4, with a possible D match to TRBD1 (5 bases). Sample: PBMCs. This receptor was taken from a female donor in good health and CMV-seronegative. CDR3 nucleotide sequence: TGTGCCAGCAGCGTAGCGGGGGAAGAAAAACTGTTTTTT. Translation: CASSVAGEEKLFF.